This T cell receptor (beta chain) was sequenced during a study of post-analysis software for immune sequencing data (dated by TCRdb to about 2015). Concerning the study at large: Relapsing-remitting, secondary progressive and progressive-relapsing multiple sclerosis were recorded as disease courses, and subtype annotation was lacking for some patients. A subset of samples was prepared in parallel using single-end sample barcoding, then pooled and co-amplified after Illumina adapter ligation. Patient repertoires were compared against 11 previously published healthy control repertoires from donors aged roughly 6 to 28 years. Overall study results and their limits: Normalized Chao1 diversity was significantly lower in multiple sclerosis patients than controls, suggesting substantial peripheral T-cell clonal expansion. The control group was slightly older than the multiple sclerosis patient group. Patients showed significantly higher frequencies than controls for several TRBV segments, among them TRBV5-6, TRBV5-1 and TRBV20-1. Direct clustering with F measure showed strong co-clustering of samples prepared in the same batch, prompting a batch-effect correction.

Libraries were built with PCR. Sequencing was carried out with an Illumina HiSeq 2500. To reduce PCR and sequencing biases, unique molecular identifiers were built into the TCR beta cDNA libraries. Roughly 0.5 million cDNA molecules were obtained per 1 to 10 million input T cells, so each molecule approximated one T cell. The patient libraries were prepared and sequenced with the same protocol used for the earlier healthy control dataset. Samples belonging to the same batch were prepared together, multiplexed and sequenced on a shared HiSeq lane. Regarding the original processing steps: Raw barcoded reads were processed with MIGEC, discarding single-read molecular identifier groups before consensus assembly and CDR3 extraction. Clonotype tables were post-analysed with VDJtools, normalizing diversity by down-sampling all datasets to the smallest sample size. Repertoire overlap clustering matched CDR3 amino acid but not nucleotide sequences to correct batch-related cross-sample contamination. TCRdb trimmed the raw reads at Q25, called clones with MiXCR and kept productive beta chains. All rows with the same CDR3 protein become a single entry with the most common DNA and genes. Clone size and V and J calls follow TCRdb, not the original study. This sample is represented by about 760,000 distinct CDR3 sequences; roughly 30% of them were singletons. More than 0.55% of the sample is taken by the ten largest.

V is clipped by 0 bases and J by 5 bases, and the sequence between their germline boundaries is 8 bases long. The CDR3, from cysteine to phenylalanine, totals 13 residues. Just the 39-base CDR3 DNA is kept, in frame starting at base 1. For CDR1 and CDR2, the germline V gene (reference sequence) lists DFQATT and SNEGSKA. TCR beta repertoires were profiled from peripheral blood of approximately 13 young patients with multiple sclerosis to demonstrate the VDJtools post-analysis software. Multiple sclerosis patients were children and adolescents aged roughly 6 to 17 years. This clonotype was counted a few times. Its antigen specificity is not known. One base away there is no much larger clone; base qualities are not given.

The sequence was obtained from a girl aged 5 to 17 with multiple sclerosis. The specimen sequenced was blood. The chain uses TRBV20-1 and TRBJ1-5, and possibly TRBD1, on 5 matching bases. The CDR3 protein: CSAREPGHQPQHF. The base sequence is TGCAGTGCTAGAGAACCGGGACATCAGCCCCAGCATTTT.